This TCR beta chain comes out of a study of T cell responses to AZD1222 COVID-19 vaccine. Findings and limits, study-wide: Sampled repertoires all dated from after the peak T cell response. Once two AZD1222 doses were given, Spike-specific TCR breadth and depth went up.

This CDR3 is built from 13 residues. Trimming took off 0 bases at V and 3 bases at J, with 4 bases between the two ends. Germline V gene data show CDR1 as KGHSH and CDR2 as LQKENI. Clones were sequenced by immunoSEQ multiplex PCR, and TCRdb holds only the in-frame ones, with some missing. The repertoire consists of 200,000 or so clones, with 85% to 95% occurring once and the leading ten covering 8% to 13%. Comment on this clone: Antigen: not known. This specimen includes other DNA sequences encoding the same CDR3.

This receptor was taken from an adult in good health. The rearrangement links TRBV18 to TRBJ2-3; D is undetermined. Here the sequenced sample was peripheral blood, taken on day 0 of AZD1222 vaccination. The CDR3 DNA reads TGTGCCAGCTCACCACCGTCAACAGATACGCAGTATTTT. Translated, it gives CASSPPSTDTQYF.